This is a list of T cell receptor beta chains from one sample in a study of tumor-infiltrating lymphocytes in primary liver carcinoma. TCRdb redid the calling of the multiplex PCR reads with MiXCR, one entry per CDR3 protein. Here the sample spans just under 55,000 distinct CDR3 sequences, 70% to 80% being singletons. Specimen: liver tumor tissue from sampling region 2. The receptors come from a man in his forties with primary liver carcinoma and hepatitis B virus infection. CDR3s include the opening cysteine and the closing phenylalanine or tryptophan. D genes are given only for firm matches. A clone size is listed for some rows: how often the clone was seen (once, few, many), or a class if it is expanded.

D	size	V	J	CDR3	DNA
.	.	TRBV12-3/TRBV12-4	TRBJ1-6	CASTVTGFGAPHF	TGTGCCAGCACCGTTACAGGCTTTGGAGCCCCCCACTTT
.	once	TRBV29-1	TRBJ2-1	CSIEDTFGNEQFF	TGCAGCATTGAGGACACCTTCGGCAATGAGCAGTTCTTC
.	.	TRBV7-3	TRBJ2-5	CSSSPGGGPQTRYF	TGTTCCAGCAGTCCAGGAGGGGGCCCGCAGACCCGGTACTTC
.	.	TRBV6-1	TRBJ1-5	CANSERGLGNQPQHF	TGTGCCAACAGCGAACGGGGTCTTGGCAATCAGCCCCAGCACTTT
.	.	TRBV24-1	TRBJ2-3	CATSDSSPLQANTDTQYF	TGTGCCACCAGTGATTCCTCCCCCCTACAGGCCAACACAGATACGCAGTATTTT
TRBD2	few	TRBV7-3	TRBJ2-7	CASSLGLAGVYEQYF	TGTGCCAGCAGCTTAGGACTAGCGGGAGTTTACGAGCAGTACTTC
.	once	TRBV11-2	TRBJ2-2	CASLPSGVHTGELFF	TGCGCCAGCCTCCCATCGGGAGTGCACACCGGGGAGCTGTTTTTT
.	.	TRBV21-1	TRBJ1-2	CASSKVQGFEGGYTF	TGTGCCAGCAGCAAAGTCCAGGGCTTCGAGGGAGGCTACACCTTC
.	.	TRBV9	TRBJ1-5	CASRADGNQPQHF	TGTGCCAGCAGGGCTGACGGGAATCAGCCCCAGCATTTT
.	few	TRBV4-1	TRBJ2-1	CASSQAGTEQLF	TGCGCCAGTAGCCAAGCAGGAACCGAGCAGCTCTTC
.	.	TRBV4-1	TRBJ1-6	CDRSLLPAQSNSPLHF	TGCGACAGGAGCCTCCTCCCGGCACAGAGTAATTCACCCCTCCACTTT
.	.	TRBV12-3/TRBV12-4	TRBJ1-2	CASSLRDKLLYGYTF	TGTGCCAGCAGTTTAAGGGACAAGCTCCTCTATGGCTACACCTTC
.	many	TRBV7-8	TRBJ2-7	CASSLRTQTVSYEQYF	TGTGCCAGCAGCTTACGGACCCAGACAGTCTCCTACGAGCAGTACTTC
.	.	TRBV4-2	TRBJ2-1	CGNSQVGPGAYNEQFF	TGTGGCAACAGCCAAGTGGGCCCGGGGGCCTACAATGAGCAGTTCTTC
TRBD1	once	TRBV13	TRBJ2-7	CASCLRQGCYF	TGTGCCAGCTGCCTCAGACAGGGTTGTTACTTC
.	.	TRBV6-6	TRBJ1-5	CAISLPNQPQHF	TGTGCCATCAGTCTCCCCAACCAGCCCCAGCATTTT
.	.	TRBV6-6	TRBJ1-5	CARRPGTDSNQPQHF	TGTGCAAGGAGACCCGGGACGGATAGCAATCAGCCCCAGCATTTT
.	.	TRBV11-2	TRBJ2-6	CASSLGPGHSSGANILTF	TGTGCCAGCAGCTTAGGGCCAGGGCACAGCTCTGGGGCCAACATCCTGACTTTC
.	few	TRBV3-1	TRBJ2-6	CASSSHHDFSGANVLTF	TGTGCCAGCAGCTCCCACCATGATTTCTCTGGGGCCAACGTCCTGACTTTC
.	many	TRBV28	TRBJ2-7	CASSFGSMGYEQYF	TGTGCCAGCAGTTTCGGATCTATGGGGTACGAGCAGTACTTC
.	.	TRBV11-2	TRBJ2-7	CVSLTDGAYEQYF	TGTGTCAGCTTAACCGACGGAGCCTACGAGCAGTACTTC
TRBD2	.	TRBV9	TRBJ2-7	CASSVWEGPSYEQYF	TGTGCCAGCAGCGTATGGGAGGGTCCCTCCTACGAGCAGTACTTC
TRBD1	.	TRBV6-6	TRBJ2-3	CTGSHHRGSTDTQYF	TGTACCGGCAGTCATCACAGGGGAAGCACAGATACGCAGTATTTT
.	.	TRBV7-9	TRBJ2-7	CASSLAASQALCEQYF	TGTGCCAGCAGCTTAGCGGCGAGCCAGGCCTTGTGCGAGCAGTACTTC
.	.	TRBV12-3/TRBV12-4	TRBJ2-7	CVSSLRVSSYVQYF	TGTGTCAGCAGTTTAAGAGTTAGCTCCTACGTGCAGTACTTT
.	.	TRBV29-1	TRBJ2-1	CSIDQESNEKFF	TGCAGCATTGATCAGGAATCCAATGAGAAGTTCTTC
.	.	TRBV5-5	TRBJ2-7	CANSLDLVVEYF	TGTGCCAACAGCTTGGACCTAGTGGTCGAGTACTTC
.	.	TRBV6-5	TRBJ1-4	CASSYSTRLATNKKLFF	TGTGCCAGCAGTTACTCCACTCGGCTGGCAACTAATAAAAAACTGTTTTTT
.	.	TRBV5-1	TRBJ2-2	CASSSSRSVSTGELFF	TGCGCCAGCAGTTCTAGCAGGAGTGTGAGCACCGGGGAGCTATTTTTT
TRBD1	.	TRBV6-5	TRBJ2-7	CASSYAVDGTGTVNSYEQYF	TGTGCCAGCAGTTACGCAGTGGACGGCACCGGGACAGTAAATTCCTACGAGCAGTACTTC
TRBD2	.	TRBV10-3	TRBJ2-3	CAINASTGLAGGVMHGDTQYF	TGTGCCATCAATGCGTCCACCGGACTAGCAGGAGGGGTTATGCATGGAGATACGCAGTATTTT
.	.	TRBV12-3/TRBV12-4	TRBJ2-3	CASSLADKLYF	TGTGCCAGCAGTTTAGCTGATAAGCTGTATTTT
TRBD2	.	TRBV11-1	TRBJ2-1	CASSLVLAGAVDDEQFF	TGTGCCAGCAGCCTGGTACTAGCGGGAGCAGTTGACGATGAGCAGTTCTTC
.	once	TRBV5-6	TRBJ2-1	CASSKQGIIPNEQFF	TGTGCCAGCAGCAAACAGGGTATTATACCGAATGAGCAGTTCTTT
.	.	TRBV11-2	TRBJ2-2	CASSSLPGKTGELSF	TGTGCCAGTAGCTCTTTGCCCGGGAAGACCGGGGAGCTGTCTTTT
TRBD2	.	TRBV6-1	TRBJ2-3	CASSGVAGETDTQYF	TGTGCCAGCAGTGGAGTAGCGGGAGAGACAGATACGCAGTATTTT
.	.	TRBV6-1	TRBJ1-2	CASSDFEEDYGYIF	TGTGCCAGTAGTGACTTTGAGGAGGACTATGGCTACATCTTC
TRBD1	once	TRBV10-3	TRBJ1-1	CAIREMTGLGTEAFF	TGTGCCATCAGAGAGATGACAGGGCTGGGAACTGAAGCTTTCTTT
.	.	TRBV10-1	TRBJ2-2	CTSRTNSGELFF	TGCACCAGCCGTACGAACAGCGGGGAGCTGTTTTTT
.	many	TRBV7-9	TRBJ1-6	CASSLVGFGSPLHF	TGTGCCAGCAGTCTAGTGGGGTTCGGATCACCCCTCCACTTT
.	.	TRBV12-3/TRBV12-4	TRBJ2-7	CASYGMAYEQYF	TGTGCCAGCTACGGCATGGCCTACGAGCAGTACTTC
.	once	TRBV6-1	TRBJ2-7	CAISERASYEQYF	TGTGCCATCAGTGAGCGGGCGTCCTACGAGCAGTACTTC
.	.	TRBV6-5	TRBJ2-1	CASMGDRSYNEQFF	TGTGCCAGCATGGGGGATCGGTCCTACAATGAGCAGTTCTTC
TRBD1	.	TRBV6-5	TRBJ2-7	CVSYPGQGHYEQYF	TGTGTCAGCTACCCGGGACAGGGGCATTACGAGCAGTACTTC
.	.	TRBV6-5	TRBJ2-3	CTSNLEGSHGTQYF	TGTACCAGCAATTTGGAGGGGTCACACGGTACGCAGTATTTT
.	.	TRBV4-2	TRBJ2-2	CASSQEEDEQSVGELFF	TGTGCCAGCAGCCAAGAAGAGGACGAGCAGTCAGTCGGGGAGCTGTTTTTT